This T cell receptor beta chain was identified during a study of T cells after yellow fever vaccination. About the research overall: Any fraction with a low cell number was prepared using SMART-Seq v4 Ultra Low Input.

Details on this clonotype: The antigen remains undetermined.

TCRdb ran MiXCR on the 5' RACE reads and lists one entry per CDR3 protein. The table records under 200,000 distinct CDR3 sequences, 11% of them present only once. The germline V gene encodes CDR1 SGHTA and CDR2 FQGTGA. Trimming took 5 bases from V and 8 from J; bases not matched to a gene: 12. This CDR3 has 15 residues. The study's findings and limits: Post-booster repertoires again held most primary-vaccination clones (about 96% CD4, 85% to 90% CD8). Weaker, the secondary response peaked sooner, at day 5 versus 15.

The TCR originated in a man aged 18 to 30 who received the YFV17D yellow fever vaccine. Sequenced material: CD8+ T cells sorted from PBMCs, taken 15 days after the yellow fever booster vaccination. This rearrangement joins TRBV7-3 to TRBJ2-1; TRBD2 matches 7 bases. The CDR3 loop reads CASSRGTAGGDEQFF. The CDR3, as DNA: TGTGCCAGCAGCCGCGGGACTGCTGGGGGGGATGAGCAGTTCTTC.